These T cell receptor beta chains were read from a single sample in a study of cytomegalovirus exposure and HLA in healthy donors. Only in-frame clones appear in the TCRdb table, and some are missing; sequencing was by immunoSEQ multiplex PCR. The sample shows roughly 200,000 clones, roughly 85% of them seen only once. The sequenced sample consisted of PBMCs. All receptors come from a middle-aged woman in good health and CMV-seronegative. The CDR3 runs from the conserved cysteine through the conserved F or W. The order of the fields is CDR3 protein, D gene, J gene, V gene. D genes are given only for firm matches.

CASSIDLEIPLNTEAFF	.	TRBJ1-1	TRBV19
CAIRGAGGPSSQETQYF	TRBD2	TRBJ2-5	TRBV10-3
CASRSGGWNTEAFF	.	TRBJ1-1	TRBV5-1
CASSETGTMKYYGYTF	.	TRBJ1-2	TRBV28
CASSQEMRTQQQETQYF	.	TRBJ2-5	TRBV4-1
CSHARQGSTEAFF	.	TRBJ1-1	TRBV6-1
CASSLIPLTGSTDTQYF	.	TRBJ2-3	TRBV5-1
CASSRSGGALNEQFF	TRBD2	TRBJ2-1	TRBV5-4
CASSRTTGNNEQFF	.	TRBJ2-1	TRBV4-3
CASSQTPSGRNVVQYF	TRBD2	TRBJ2-7	TRBV4-3
CASTGQGAFLSGYTF	TRBD1	TRBJ1-2	TRBV2
CASNSKRGNEQFF	.	TRBJ2-1	TRBV19
CASSVVERTGEHGYTF	TRBD1	TRBJ1-2	TRBV9
CASSPLSGGEQFF	TRBD2	TRBJ2-1	TRBV10-1
CASIFGYRGQTEAFF	TRBD1	TRBJ1-1	TRBV7-9
CASSAPLAGATDTQYF	TRBD2	TRBJ2-3	TRBV9
CASSLSEGVGNTIYF	.	TRBJ1-3	TRBV7-9
CASSFAGQSYNEQFF	.	TRBJ2-1	TRBV5-1
CASTEDRGSEQFF	TRBD1	TRBJ2-1	TRBV19
CASKEHSNANYGYTF	.	TRBJ1-2	TRBV5-1
CASSSGLAGGPGQYF	TRBD2	TRBJ2-3	TRBV7-3
CASSLKVGIRPGEQYF	.	TRBJ2-7	TRBV5-1
CASSFLAGANTGELFF	TRBD2	TRBJ2-2	TRBV6-5
CASTKGAEGTEAFF	.	TRBJ1-1	TRBV2
CASRRTGSYEQYF	TRBD1	TRBJ2-7	TRBV27
CASSLGPGGYGYTF	TRBD1	TRBJ1-2	TRBV11-2
CASSPQWGGEQYF	.	TRBJ2-7	TRBV6-5
CSGQGAGELFF	TRBD1	TRBJ2-2	TRBV29-1
CASSGRAQNTGELFF	.	TRBJ2-2	TRBV5-1
CASRTGLPYEQYF	TRBD2	TRBJ2-7	TRBV6-6
CASSPLAGGQGEQFF	TRBD2	TRBJ2-1	TRBV5-4
CASSSFGEGDTEAFF	.	TRBJ1-1	TRBV6-5
CASSDRGTGEEGYTF	TRBD1	TRBJ1-2	TRBV2
CASSLGGREQYF	.	TRBJ2-7	TRBV5-4
CAWSTTGDPFYEQYF	TRBD1	TRBJ2-7	TRBV30